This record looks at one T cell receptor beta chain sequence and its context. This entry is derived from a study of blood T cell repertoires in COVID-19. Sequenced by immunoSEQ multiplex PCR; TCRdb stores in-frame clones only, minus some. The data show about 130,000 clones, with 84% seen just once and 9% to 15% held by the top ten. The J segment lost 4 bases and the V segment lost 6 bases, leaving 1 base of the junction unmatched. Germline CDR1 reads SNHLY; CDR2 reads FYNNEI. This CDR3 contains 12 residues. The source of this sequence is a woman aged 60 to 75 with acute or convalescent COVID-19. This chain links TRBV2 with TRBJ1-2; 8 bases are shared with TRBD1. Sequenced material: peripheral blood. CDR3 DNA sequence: TGTGCCAGCAGAGACAGGGGCTATGGCTACACCTTC. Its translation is CASRDRGYGYTF.